Presented here are 11 T cell receptor beta chains from one specimen sequenced in a study of somatic mutations in cytotoxic T cells in rheumatoid arthritis. This table comes from immunoSEQ multiplex PCR, and its TCRdb copy is limited to in-frame clones, with some not included. The table lists roughly 10,000 clones, over 75% of them singletons, with 0.95% to 1.4% in the top ten. The specimen was CD4+ T cells sorted from blood. The receptors were sampled from a young woman with rheumatoid arthritis.

This chain links TRBV19 with TRBJ2-3, with 7 bases aligning to TRBD2. With 8 bases clipped from V and 3 bases from J, the junction kept 5 bases outside the gene matches. Germline V gene data show CDR1 as LNHDA and CDR2 as SQIVND (reference sequence). The CDR3 covers 13 residues. CDR3: CASGRGLTDTQYF. The CDR3 DNA follows: TGTGCCAGTGGGAGGGGCTTAACAGATACGCAGTATTTT.

This clone was seen only once. J is TRBJ1-1 and V is TRBV5-1; possible D gene TRBD1, 6 bases. The CDR3 consists of 14 residues. V was pared by 2 bases and J by 6 bases, with 14 bases between. CDR1 is SGHRS, CDR2 YFSETQ, per germline. The CDR3 region is CASSFDRSRPEAFF. As DNA, the CDR3 is TGCGCCAGCAGCTTTGACAGGAGCCGGCCTGAAGCTTTCTTT.

The chain combines TRBV15 with TRBJ2-2; 11 bases match TRBD1. Germline V gives CDR1 LNHNV, CDR2 YYDKDF (reference sequence). This CDR3 is built from 12 residues. J was trimmed by 14 bases and V by 4 bases; bases with no gene match: 3. The CDR3 region is CATSTGTGGLFF. The CDR3 DNA reads TGTGCCACCAGCACCGGGACAGGGGGACTGTTTTTT.

The genes are TRBV30 and TRBJ1-3; 9 bases map to TRBD1. The CDR3 is made up of 16 amino acids. Germline assignment: CDR1 GTSNPN and CDR2 SVGIG (reference sequence). After removal of 2 bases from V and 1 base from J, the junction contained 6 bases not matched to a gene. The CDR3 loop reads CAWSRDRVPSGNTIYF. As DNA, the CDR3 is TGTGCCTGGAGTCGGGACAGGGTACCTTCTGGAAACACCATATATTTT.

The rearrangement joins TRBV6-4 to TRBJ2-3; TRBD2 matches 7 bases. This CDR3 contains 16 residues. The V gene end was trimmed by 4 bases and the J gene end by 2 bases; junction bases not matched to a gene: 9. The germline V gene has CDR1 MRHNA and CDR2 SNTAGT. The CDR3 loop is CASSVLWGRATDTQYF. The CDR3 DNA sequence: TGTGCCAGCAGTGTCCTCTGGGGGAGGGCCACAGATACGCAGTATTTT.

DNA for the CDR3: TGTGCCATCAGGGACAGCTCCTACGAGCAGTACTTC. Its protein is CAIRDSSYEQYF. The rearrangement joins TRBV10-3 to TRBJ2-7; tentative D call: TRBD1 (6 bases). The CDR3 runs to 12 residues. Deletions cut 6 bases from V and 0 bases from J, with 6 bases between. Germline CDR1 and CDR2: ENHRY and SYGVKD.

V gene TRBV15 combines with J gene TRBJ2-7; D unresolved. The V end was cut by 0 bases, the J end by 2 bases, with 11 bases between. The germline V gene encodes CDR1 LNHNV and CDR2 YYDKDF (reference sequence). The CDR3 runs to 15 residues. CDR3 amino acids: CATSREGSGAYEQYF. The CDR3, as DNA: TGTGCCACCAGCAGAGAAGGTTCCGGAGCCTACGAGCAGTACTTC.

The chain joins TRBV11-3 to TRBJ2-2; D is undetermined. Deletions cut 1 base from V and 1 base from J, with 10 bases between. The length of the CDR3 is 16 residues. CDR1 is SGHNT, CDR2 YENEEA, per germline. The CDR3 region has the DNA TGTGCCAGCAGCTTAGGCGTCTCAGGGAACACCGGGGAGCTGTTTTTT. Its protein is CASSLGVSGNTGELFF.

The V and J genes are TRBV6-5 and TRBJ2-2; 7 nucleotides line up with TRBD1. The V gene's germline CDR1 is MNHEY and CDR2 SVGAGI. This CDR3 comprises 13 residues. With 5 bases clipped from V and 9 bases from J, the junction kept 6 bases outside the gene matches. DNA for the CDR3: TGTGCCAGCAGTAGAACAGGGGCTCGGGAGCTGTTTTTT. It translates to CASSRTGARELFF.

The genes are TRBV7-3 and TRBJ1-1, with D possibly matching TRBD1 (6 bases). Germline CDR1 reads SGHTA; CDR2 reads FQGTGA. The ends were cut back, 5 bases at V and 1 base at J, with 11 bases in the middle. CDR3 length: 14 amino acids. CDR3 bases: TGTGCCAGCAGCCCGGGGACATGGAACACTGAAGCTTTCTTT. Translated: CASSPGTWNTEAFF.

The chain uses TRBV6-4 and TRBJ2-5; maybe TRBD2 (5 bases). The tail of the sequence fits TRBJ2-7 better, so the J call may be wrong. This CDR3 contains 13 residues. Germline V lookup: CDR1 MRHNA, CDR2 SNTAGT. DNA of the CDR3: TGTGCCAGCAGCGTAGCGTGGGGTTACGAGCAGTACTTC. It codes for CASSVAWGYEQYF.